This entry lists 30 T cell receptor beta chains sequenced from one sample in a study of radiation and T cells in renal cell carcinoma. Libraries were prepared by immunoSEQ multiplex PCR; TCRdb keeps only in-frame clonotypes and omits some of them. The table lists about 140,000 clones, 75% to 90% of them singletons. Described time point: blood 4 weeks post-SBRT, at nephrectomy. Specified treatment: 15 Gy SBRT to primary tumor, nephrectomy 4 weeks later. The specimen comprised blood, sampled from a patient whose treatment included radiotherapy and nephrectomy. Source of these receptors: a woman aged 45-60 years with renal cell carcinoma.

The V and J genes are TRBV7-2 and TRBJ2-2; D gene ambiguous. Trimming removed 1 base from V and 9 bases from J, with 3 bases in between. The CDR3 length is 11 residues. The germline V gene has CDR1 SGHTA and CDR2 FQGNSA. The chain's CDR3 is CASSLERELFF. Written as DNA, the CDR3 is TGTGCCAGCAGCTTAGAGAGGGAGCTGTTTTTT. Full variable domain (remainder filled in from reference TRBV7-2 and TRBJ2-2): GAGVSQSPSNKVTEKGKDVELRCDPISGHTALYWYRQSLGQGLEFLIYFQGNSAPDKSGLPSDRFSAERTGGSVSTLTIQRTQQEDSAVYLCASSLERELFFGEGSRLTVL.

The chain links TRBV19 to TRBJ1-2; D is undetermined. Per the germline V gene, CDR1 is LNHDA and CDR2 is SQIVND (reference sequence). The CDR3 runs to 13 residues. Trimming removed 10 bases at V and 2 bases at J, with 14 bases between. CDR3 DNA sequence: TGTGCCACCCCGACCGGATTGAACTATGGCTACACCTTC. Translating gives CATPTGLNYGYTF.

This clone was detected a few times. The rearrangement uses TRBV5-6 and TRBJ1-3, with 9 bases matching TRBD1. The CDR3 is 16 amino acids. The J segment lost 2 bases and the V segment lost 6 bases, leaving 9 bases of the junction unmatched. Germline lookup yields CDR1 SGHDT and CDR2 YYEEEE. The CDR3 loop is CASTDLGQGTGNTIYF. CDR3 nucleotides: TGTGCCAGCACCGATTTAGGACAGGGGACTGGAAACACCATATATTTT.

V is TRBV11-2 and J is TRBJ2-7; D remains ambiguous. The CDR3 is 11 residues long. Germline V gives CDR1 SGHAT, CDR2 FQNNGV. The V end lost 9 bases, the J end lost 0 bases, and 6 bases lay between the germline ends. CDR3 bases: TGTGCCAGTCAAACCTCCTACGAGCAGTACTTC. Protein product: CASQTSYEQYF.

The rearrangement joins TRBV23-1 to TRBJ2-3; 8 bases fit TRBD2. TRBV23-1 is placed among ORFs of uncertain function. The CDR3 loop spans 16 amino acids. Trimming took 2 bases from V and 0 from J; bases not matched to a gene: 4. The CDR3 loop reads CASSQPRGDSTDTQYF. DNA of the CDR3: TGCGCCAGCAGTCAACCGCGGGGGGATAGCACAGATACGCAGTATTTT.

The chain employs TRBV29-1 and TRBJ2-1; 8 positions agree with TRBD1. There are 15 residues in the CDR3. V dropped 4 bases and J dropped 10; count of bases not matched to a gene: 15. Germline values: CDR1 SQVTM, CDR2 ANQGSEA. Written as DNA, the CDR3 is TGCAGCGTTGGCCTGGGACAGGCGGCCAGCAGCGAGCAGTTCTTC. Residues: CSVGLGQAASSEQFF.

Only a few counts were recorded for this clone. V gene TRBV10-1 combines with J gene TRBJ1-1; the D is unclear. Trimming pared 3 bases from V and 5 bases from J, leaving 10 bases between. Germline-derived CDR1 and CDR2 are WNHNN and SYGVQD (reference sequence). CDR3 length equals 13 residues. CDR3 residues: CASSDNLGTEAFF. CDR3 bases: TGCGCCAGCAGTGATAACCTGGGGACTGAAGCTTTCTTT.

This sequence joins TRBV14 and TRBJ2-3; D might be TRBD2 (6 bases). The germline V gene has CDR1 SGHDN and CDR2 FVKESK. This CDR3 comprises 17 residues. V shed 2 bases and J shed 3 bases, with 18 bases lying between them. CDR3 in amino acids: CASSQTAPGGGTDTQYF. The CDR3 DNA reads TGTGCCAGCAGCCAAACGGCCCCCGGGGGAGGAACAGATACGCAGTATTTT.

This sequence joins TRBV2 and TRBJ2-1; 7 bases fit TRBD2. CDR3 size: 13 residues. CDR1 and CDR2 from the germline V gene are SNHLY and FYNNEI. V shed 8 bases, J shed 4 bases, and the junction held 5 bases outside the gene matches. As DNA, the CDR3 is TGTGCCAGCCGCGGGAGTCCTTACAATGAGCAGTTCTTC. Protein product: CASRGSPYNEQFF.

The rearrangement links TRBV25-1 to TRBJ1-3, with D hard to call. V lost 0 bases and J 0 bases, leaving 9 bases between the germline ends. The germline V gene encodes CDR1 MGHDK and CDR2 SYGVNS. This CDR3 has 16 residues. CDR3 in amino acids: CASSEYGKSSGNTIYF. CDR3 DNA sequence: TGTGCCAGCAGTGAATATGGAAAGAGCTCTGGAAACACCATATATTTT.

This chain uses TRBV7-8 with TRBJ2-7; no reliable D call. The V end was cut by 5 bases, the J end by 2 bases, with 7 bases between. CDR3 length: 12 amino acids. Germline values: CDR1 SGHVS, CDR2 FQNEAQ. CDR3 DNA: TGTGCCAGCAGCCCCCCGACCTACGAGCAGTACTTC. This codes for CASSPPTYEQYF. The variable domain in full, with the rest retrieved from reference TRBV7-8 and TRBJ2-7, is GAGVSQSPRYKVAKRGQDVALRCDPISGHVSLFWYQQALGQGPEFLTYFQNEAQLDKSGLPSDRFFAERPEGSVSTLKIQRTQQEDSAVYLCASSPPTYEQYFGPGTRLTVT.

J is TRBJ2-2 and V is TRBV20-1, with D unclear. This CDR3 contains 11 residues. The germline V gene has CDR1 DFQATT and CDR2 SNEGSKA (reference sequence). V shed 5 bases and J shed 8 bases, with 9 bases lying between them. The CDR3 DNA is TGCAGTGCTCCTCTCTTAGGGGAGCTGTTTTTT. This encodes CSAPLLGELFF.

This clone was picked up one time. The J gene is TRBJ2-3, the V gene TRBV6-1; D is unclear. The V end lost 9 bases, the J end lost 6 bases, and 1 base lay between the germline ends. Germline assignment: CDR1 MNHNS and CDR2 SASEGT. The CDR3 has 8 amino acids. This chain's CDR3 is CARDTQYF. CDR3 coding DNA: TGTGCCAGGGATACGCAGTATTTT.

The CDR3 DNA sequence: TGTGCCAGCAGTAAGACCTGGGACAGGGGGCGTAAACAGCCCCAGCATTTT. Translating it yields CASSKTWDRGRKQPQHF. The rearrangement joins TRBV28 to TRBJ1-5; TRBD1 matches at 12 bases. This CDR3 has 17 amino acids. V shed 5 bases and J 7 bases; nucleotides not matched to a gene: 12. Germline CDR1 is MDHEN and CDR2 is SYDVKM.

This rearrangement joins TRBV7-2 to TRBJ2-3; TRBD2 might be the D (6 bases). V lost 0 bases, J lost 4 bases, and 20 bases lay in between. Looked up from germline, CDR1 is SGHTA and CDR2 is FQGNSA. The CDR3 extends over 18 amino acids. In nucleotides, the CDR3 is TGTGCCAGCAGCTTAGCTGTCGGCGGGGCGGGGAGCCCAGATACGCAGTATTTT. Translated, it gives CASSLAVGGAGSPDTQYF.

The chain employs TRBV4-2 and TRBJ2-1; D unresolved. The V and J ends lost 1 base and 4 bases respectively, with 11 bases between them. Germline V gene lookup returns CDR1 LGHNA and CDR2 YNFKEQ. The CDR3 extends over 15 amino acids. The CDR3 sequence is CASSQVFSIYNEQFF. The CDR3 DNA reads TGTGCCAGCAGCCAAGTTTTCTCAATTTACAATGAGCAGTTCTTC.

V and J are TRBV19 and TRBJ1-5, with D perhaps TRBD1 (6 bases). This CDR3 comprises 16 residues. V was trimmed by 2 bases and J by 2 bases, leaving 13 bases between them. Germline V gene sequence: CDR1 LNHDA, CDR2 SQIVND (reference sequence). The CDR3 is CASSIMGAVGNQPQHF. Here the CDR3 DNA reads TGTGCCAGTAGTATAATGGGGGCGGTTGGCAATCAGCCCCAGCATTTT. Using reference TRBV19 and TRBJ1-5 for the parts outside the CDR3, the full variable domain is DGGITQSPKYLFRKEGQNVTLSCEQNLNHDAMYWYRQDPGQGLRLIYYSQIVNDFQKGDIAEGYSVSREKKESFPLTVTSAQKNPTAFYLCASSIMGAVGNQPQHFGDGTRLSIL.

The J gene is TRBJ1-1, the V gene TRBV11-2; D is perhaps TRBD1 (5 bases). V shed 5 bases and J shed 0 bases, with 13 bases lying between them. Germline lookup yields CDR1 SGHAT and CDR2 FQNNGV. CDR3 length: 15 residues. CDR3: CASSPKEGLNTEAFF. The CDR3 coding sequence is TGTGCCAGCAGCCCTAAGGAGGGACTGAACACTGAAGCTTTCTTT.

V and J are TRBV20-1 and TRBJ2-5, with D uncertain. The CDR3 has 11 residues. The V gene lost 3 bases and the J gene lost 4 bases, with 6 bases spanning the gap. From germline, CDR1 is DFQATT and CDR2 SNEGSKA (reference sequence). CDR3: CSASPGETQYF. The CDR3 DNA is TGCAGTGCTAGCCCGGGAGAGACCCAGTACTTC.

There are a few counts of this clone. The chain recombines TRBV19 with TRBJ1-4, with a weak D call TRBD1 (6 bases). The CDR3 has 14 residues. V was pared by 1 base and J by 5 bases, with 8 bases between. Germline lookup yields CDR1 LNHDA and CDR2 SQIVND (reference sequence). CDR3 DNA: TGTGCCAGTAGTATAGCGCAGGGGAATGAAAAACTGTTTTTT. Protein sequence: CASSIAQGNEKLFF.

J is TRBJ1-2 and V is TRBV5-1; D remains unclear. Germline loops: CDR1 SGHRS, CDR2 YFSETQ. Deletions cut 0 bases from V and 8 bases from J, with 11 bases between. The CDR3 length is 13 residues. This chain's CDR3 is CASSLVEEEGYTF. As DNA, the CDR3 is TGCGCCAGCAGCTTGGTTGAGGAAGAGGGCTACACCTTC.

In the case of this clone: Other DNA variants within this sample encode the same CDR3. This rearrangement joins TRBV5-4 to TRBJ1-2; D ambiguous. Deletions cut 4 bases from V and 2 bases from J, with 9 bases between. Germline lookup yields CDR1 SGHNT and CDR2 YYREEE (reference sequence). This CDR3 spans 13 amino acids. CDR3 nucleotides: TGTGCCAGCAGCCGTGACTCGAACTATGGCTACACCTTC. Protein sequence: CASSRDSNYGYTF.

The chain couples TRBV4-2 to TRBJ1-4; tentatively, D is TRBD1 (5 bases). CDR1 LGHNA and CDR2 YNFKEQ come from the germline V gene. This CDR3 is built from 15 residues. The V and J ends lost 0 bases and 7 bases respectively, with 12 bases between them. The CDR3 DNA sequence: TGTGCCAGCAGCCAAGAGCCGAACCAGGGTGAAAAACTGTTTTTT. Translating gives CASSQEPNQGEKLFF.

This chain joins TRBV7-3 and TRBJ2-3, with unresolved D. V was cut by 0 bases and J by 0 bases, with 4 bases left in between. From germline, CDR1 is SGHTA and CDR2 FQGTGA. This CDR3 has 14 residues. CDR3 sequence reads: CASSLTVSTDTQYF. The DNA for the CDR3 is TGTGCCAGCAGCTTAACAGTGAGCACAGATACGCAGTATTTT.

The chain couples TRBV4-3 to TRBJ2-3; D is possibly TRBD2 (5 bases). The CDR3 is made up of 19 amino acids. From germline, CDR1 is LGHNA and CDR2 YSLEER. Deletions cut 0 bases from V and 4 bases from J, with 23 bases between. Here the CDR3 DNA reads TGCGCCAGCAGCCAAGAGGGTTGGTATTCGGACCCGGAGGCAGATACGCAGTATTTT. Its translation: CASSQEGWYSDPEADTQYF.

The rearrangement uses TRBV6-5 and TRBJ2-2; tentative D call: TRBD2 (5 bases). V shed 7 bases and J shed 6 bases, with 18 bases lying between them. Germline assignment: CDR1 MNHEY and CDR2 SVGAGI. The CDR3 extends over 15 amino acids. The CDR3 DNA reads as TGTGCCAGCAAAATTCCGGGAAGGGCCCCCGGGGAGCTGTTTTTT. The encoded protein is CASKIPGRAPGELFF.

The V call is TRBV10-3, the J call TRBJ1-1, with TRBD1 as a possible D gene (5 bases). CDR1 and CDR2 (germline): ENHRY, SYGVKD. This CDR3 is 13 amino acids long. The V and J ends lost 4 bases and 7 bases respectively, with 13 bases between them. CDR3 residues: CAISVGTAGEAFF. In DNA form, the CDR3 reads TGTGCCATCAGTGTTGGGACGGCCGGTGAAGCTTTCTTT.

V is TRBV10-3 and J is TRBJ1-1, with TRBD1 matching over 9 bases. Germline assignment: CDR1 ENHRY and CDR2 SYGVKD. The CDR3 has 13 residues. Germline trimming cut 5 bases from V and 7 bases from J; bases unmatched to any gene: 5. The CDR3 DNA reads TGTGCCATCAGTTCCGGGACAGGGATTGAAGCTTTCTTT. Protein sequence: CAISSGTGIEAFF.

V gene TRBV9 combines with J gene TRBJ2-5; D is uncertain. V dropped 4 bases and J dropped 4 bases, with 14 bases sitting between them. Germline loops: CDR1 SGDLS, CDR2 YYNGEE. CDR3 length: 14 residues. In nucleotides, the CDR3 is TGTGCCAGCAGCCCGGGCCTCGGCGGAGAGACCCAGTACTTC. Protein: CASSPGLGGETQYF.

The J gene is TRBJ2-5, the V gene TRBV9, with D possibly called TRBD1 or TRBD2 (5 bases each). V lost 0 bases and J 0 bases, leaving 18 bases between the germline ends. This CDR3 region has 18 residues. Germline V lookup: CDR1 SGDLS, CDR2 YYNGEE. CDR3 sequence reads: CASSVASQSAGNQETQYF. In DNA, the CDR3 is TGTGCCAGCAGCGTAGCTAGCCAGTCGGCAGGGAACCAAGAGACCCAGTACTTC.